Shown below are 15 T cell receptor beta chains from a single sample sequenced in a study of low-dose radiotherapy and immunotherapy resistance in tumors (dated by TCRdb to between 2021 and 2024). Sequencing took place on an Illumina HiSeq 2500. Superscript III and a set of TRAV- and TRBV-specific primers were used to synthesize first-strand cDNA, so that both TCRalpha and TCRbeta chains were covered. TCRs were amplified with Phusion for roughly 19 PCR cycles, with a constant-region primer paired with the adapter attached to the V primers. TCRdb reprocessing: public reads trimmed at Q25 with fastp, clones called with MiXCR, in-frame beta chains kept. Identical CDR3 proteins give one entry, which carries the most common genes and DNA. Counted in this sample were nearly 60,000 distinct CDR3 sequences; 23% of them appeared once. Roughly 6.7% of the sample is in the top ten clones. The sample's time point label, in plain terms: after trial treatment. This sample's treatment or condition label indicates: LDRT plus nivolumab, ipilimumab, low-dose cyclophosphamide and aspirin (RACIN trial).

The sequencing here drew on PBMCs, taken after low-dose radiotherapy plus immunotherapy. The source of these receptors is a male donor with prostate cancer.

This clonotype has at least ten counts. This sequence joins TRBV29-1 and TRBJ1-1, with 10 bases identical to TRBD1. The CDR3 loop spans 12 amino acids. The J segment lost 4 bases and the V segment lost 8 bases, leaving 4 bases of the junction unmatched. Germline V gene sequence: CDR1 SQVTM, CDR2 ANQGSEA. The DNA for the CDR3 is TGCAGCACAAGACAGGGGGCCACTGAAGCTTTCTTT. It encodes CSTRQGATEAFF.

This clonotype was counted many times. The gene calls are TRBV6-2 or TRBV6-3 and TRBJ2-6, with D perhaps TRBD1 (5 bases). The CDR3 is 20 residues long. Deletions cut 0 bases from V and 0 bases from J, with 18 bases between. Germline V gene lookup returns CDR1 MNHEY and CDR2 SVGEGT. CDR3 coding DNA: TGTGCCAGCAGTTACTCAGCTAGATCCTACAGGTACTCTGGGGCCAACGTCCTGACTTTC. Its translation is CASSYSARSYRYSGANVLTF.

This clonotype was picked up many times. V gene TRBV6-2 or TRBV6-3 combines with J gene TRBJ2-5, with D possibly matching TRBD2 (5 bases). Germline V gene lookup returns CDR1 MNHEY and CDR2 SVGEGT. This CDR3 spans 15 amino acids. Trimming cost V 0 bases and J 0 bases, with 8 bases left between them. In DNA, the CDR3 is TGTGCCAGCAGTTACTCGAGAGGGAACCAAGAGACCCAGTACTTC. It specifies CASSYSRGNQETQYF.

This clonotype was observed at least ten times. This chain links TRBV28 with TRBJ2-1; 7 bases are a match to TRBD2. V was pared by 7 bases and J by 4 bases, with 16 bases of the junction left unmatched. The CDR3 is 17 residues long. Looked up from germline, CDR1 is MDHEN and CDR2 is SYDVKM. CDR3 coding DNA: TGTGCCAGCATCGGGACTAACTGGCGGGGGACGTACAATGAGCAGTTCTTC. As protein: CASIGTNWRGTYNEQFF.

As regards this clonotype: This may be a read error: a much more frequent sequence differs by one nucleotide. J is TRBJ1-5 and V is TRBV5-3, with D maybe TRBD1 (6 bases). TRBV5-3 is an open reading frame whose function is uncertain. The CDR3 is 16 residues long. The CDR3 nucleotides are TGTGCCAGCAGCTGGGGGACAAGGGGCAGCAATCAGCCCCAGCATTTT. Amino acids: CASSWGTRGSNQPQHF.

Of note for this clonotype: This probably arose from a read error, given a far larger clone one base away. This CDR3 fails to terminate in the conserved phenylalanine or tryptophan, so it likely reflects a read error. The V and J genes are TRBV9 and TRBJ2-7, with 14 positions matching TRBD2. The J call may be incorrect, as the DNA end agrees better with TRBJ2-1. This CDR3 is 15 amino acids long. Germline values: CDR1 SGDLS, CDR2 YYNGEE. CDR3 in amino acids: CASSGLAGGYNEQFS. The CDR3 coding sequence is TGTGCCAGCAGCGGACTAGCGGGGGGGTACAATGAGCAGTTCTCC.

This clonotype was counted a few times. This likely came from a read error, as a far larger clone is one base away. The chain joins TRBV2 to TRBJ2-7; either TRBD1 or TRBD2 may supply D (7 bases each). Trimming left V 7 bases short and J 7 bases short, with 23 bases between. CDR3 length: 15 residues. CDR1 SNHLY and CDR2 FYNNEI come from the germline V gene. The CDR3 DNA sequence: TGTGCCAGCATGGTTGGGGAGGGGGCCTACAATGAGCAGTACTTC. Amino acids: CASMVGEGAYNEQYF.

In this sample, this clonotype turned up many times. This rearrangement joins TRBV5-1 to TRBJ2-7; no definite D call. Germline assignment: CDR1 SGHRS and CDR2 YFSETQ. The CDR3 runs 13 residues. Deletions cut 1 base from V and 3 bases from J, with 8 bases between. In nucleotides, the CDR3 is TGCGCCAGCAGCTTGCGGGTTGACTACGAGCAGTACTTC. Amino acids: CASSLRVDYEQYF.

The chain recombines TRBV2 with TRBJ1-3, with 7 bases identical to TRBD1. CDR1 is SNHLY, CDR2 FYNNEI, per germline. With 6 bases clipped from V and 0 bases from J, the junction kept 8 bases outside the gene matches. CDR3 length equals 16 residues. The CDR3 is CASRPTGISSGNTIYF. CDR3 in DNA: TGTGCCAGCAGACCGACAGGGATAAGCTCTGGAAACACCATATATTTT. Together with reference TRBV2 and TRBJ1-3, the CDR3 gives the full variable domain: EPEVTQTPSHQVTQMGQEVILRCVPISNHLYFYWYRQILGQKVEFLVSFYNNEISEKSEIFDDQFSVERPDGSNFTLKIRSTKLEDSAMYFCASRPTGISSGNTIYFGEGSWLTVV.

V gene TRBV12-3 or TRBV12-4 combines with J gene TRBJ2-7; possibly TRBD2 for D (6 bases). V lost 8 bases and J lost 0, with 17 bases in between. The length of the CDR3 is 15 residues. In DNA form, the CDR3 reads TGTGCCAGCCTGGGCGGGGCGAGGAGCTCCTACGAGCAGTACTTC. Amino acid sequence: CASLGGARSSYEQYF.

This clonotype was recorded many times. The chain uses TRBV15 and TRBJ2-7; D uncertain. Germline values: CDR1 LNHNV, CDR2 YYDKDF (reference sequence). The CDR3 totals 13 residues. The V end lost 2 bases, the J end lost 1 base, and 6 bases lay between the germline ends. The CDR3 protein is CATSRLGSYEQYF. CDR3 nucleotide sequence: TGTGCCACCAGCAGACTTGGGTCCTACGAGCAGTACTTC.

This clonotype was seen ten or more times. This chain joins TRBV20-1 and TRBJ1-5; 7 bases fit TRBD1. CDR3 length equals 16 residues. Germline CDR1 is DFQATT and CDR2 is SNEGSKA (reference sequence). J was trimmed by 0 bases and V by 1 base; bases with no gene match: 6. The CDR3 spells CSARAGTEVSNQPQHF. The CDR3 nucleotides read TGCAGTGCTAGAGCAGGGACAGAAGTTAGCAATCAGCCCCAGCATTTT.

This clonotype showed up many times. This chain connects TRBV4-2 to TRBJ2-7; 7 nucleotides match TRBD2. The J segment lost 4 bases and the V segment lost 0 bases, leaving 6 bases of the junction unmatched. The CDR3 has 15 residues. Germline V gene data show CDR1 as LGHNA and CDR2 as YNFKEQ. The CDR3 DNA is TGTGCCAGCAGCCAAGATTATAGCGGGCTGTACGAGCAGTACTTC. This sequence encodes CASSQDYSGLYEQYF.

This clonotype was counted at least ten times. The chain joins TRBV7-9 to TRBJ2-1; tentative D call: TRBD1 (7 bases). Germline lookup yields CDR1 SEHNR and CDR2 FQNEAQ (reference sequence). The CDR3 contains 11 residues. Trimming pared 11 bases from V and 5 bases from J, leaving 10 bases between. In DNA form, the CDR3 reads TGTGCCCGCGGGACAGACAATGAGCAGTTCTTC. As protein: CARGTDNEQFF.

The sample holds many counts of this clonotype. The chain joins TRBV29-1 to TRBJ2-7, with D perhaps assigned TRBD1 or TRBD2 (5 bases each). In germline, CDR1 is SQVTM, CDR2 ANQGSEA. V lost 7 bases to trimming and J lost 4 bases, with 17 bases between them. The CDR3 extends over 13 amino acids. Here the CDR3 DNA reads TGCAGCGCCGAGGGGCCGACTGTTTACGAGCAGTACTTC. Translation: CSAEGPTVYEQYF.